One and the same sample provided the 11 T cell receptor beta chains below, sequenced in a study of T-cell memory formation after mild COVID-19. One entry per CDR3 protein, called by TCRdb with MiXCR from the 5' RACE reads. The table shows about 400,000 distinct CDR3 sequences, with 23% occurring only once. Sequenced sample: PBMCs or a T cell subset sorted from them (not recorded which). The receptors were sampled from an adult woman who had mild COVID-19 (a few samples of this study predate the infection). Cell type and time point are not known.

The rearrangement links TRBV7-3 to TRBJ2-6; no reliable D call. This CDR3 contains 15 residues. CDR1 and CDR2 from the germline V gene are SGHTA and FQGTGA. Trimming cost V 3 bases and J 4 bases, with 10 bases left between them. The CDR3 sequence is CASSFGVTGANVLTF. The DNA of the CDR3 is TGTGCCAGCAGCTTTGGGGTTACCGGGGCCAACGTCCTGACTTTC.

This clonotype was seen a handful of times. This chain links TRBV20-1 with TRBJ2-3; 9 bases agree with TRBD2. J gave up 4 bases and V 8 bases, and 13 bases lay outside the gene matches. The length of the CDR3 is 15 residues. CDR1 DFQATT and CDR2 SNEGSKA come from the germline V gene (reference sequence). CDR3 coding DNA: TGCAGTACCCGGATAGCGGGGGCGAGGGCAGATACGCAGTATTTT. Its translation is CSTRIAGARADTQYF.

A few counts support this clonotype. CDR3 loop: CAWSGLAGSVNEQFF. The DNA for the CDR3 is TGTGCCTGGAGCGGACTAGCGGGATCTGTCAATGAGCAGTTCTTC. The V call is TRBV30, the J call TRBJ2-1; TRBD2 aligns across 12 bases. V lost 3 bases to trimming and J lost 6 bases; unmatched junction nucleotides: 6. CDR1 is GTSNPN and CDR2 is SVGIG in the germline V gene (reference sequence). This CDR3 is 15 amino acids long.

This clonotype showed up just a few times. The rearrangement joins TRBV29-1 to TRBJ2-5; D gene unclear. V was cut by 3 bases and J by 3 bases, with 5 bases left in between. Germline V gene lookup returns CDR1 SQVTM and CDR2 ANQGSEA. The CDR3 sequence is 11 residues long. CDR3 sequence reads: CSVDYEETQYF. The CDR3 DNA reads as TGCAGCGTTGATTATGAAGAGACCCAGTACTTC.

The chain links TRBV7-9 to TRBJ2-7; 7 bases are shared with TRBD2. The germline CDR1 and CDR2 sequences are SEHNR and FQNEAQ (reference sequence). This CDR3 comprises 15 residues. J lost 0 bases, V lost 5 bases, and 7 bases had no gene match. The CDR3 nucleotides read TGTGCCAGCAGCCAAACTAGCGCTCGCTCCTACGAGCAGTACTTC. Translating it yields CASSQTSARSYEQYF.

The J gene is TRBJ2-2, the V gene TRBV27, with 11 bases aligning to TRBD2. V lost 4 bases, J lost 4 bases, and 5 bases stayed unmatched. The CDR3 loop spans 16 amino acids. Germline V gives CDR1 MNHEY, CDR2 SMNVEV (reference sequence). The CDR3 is CASSSSGRPFTGELFF. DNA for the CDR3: TGTGCCAGCAGTTCTAGCGGGAGGCCGTTCACCGGGGAGCTGTTTTTT.

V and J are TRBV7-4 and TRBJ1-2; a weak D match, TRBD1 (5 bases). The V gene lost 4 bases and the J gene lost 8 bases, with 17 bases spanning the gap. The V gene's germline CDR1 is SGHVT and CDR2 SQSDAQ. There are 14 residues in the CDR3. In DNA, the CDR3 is TGTGCCAGCAGCTCTCCCCGGGCCCGGGGGGGCTACACCTTC. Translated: CASSSPRARGGYTF.

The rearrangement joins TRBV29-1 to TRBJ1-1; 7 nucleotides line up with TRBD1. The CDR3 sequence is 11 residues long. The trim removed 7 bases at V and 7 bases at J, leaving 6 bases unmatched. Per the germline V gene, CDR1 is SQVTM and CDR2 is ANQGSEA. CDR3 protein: CSGGGADEAFF. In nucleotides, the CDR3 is TGCAGCGGAGGGGGCGCCGATGAAGCTTTCTTT.

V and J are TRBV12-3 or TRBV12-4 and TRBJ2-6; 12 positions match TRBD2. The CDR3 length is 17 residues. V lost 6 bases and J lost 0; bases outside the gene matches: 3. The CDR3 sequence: CASSPLAGGSGANVLTF. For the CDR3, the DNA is TGTGCCAGCAGCCCACTAGCGGGGGGCTCTGGGGCCAACGTCCTGACTTTC.

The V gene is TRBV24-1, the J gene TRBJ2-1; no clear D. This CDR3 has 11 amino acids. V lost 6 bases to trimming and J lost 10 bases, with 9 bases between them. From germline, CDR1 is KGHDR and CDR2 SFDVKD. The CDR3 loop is CATSYLGEQFF. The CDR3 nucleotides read TGTGCCACCAGTTACCTGGGAGAGCAGTTCTTC.

The CDR3: CASSLVGGLGETQYF. DNA of the CDR3: TGTGCCAGCAGCTTAGTCGGGGGGCTGGGAGAGACCCAGTACTTC. The V and J genes are TRBV7-3 and TRBJ2-5; D perhaps matches TRBD2 (7 bases). The germline V and J ends were trimmed by 2 bases and 4 bases, with 14 bases remaining between them. The germline gives CDR1 SGHTA, CDR2 FQGTGA. This CDR3 comprises 15 residues.